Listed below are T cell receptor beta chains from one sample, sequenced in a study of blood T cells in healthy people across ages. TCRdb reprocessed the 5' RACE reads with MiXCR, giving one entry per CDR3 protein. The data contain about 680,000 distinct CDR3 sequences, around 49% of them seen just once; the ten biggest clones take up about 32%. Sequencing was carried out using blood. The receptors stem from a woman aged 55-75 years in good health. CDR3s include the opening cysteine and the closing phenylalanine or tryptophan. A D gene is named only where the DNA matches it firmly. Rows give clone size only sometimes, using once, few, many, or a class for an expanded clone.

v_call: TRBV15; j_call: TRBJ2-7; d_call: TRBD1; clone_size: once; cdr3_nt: TGTGCCACCAGCAGAGATCGTGGGACAGCCCACAATGAGCAGTACTTC; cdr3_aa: CATSRDRGTAHNEQYF
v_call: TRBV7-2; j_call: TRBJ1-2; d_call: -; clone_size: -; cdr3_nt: TGTGCCAGCAGTCGACCGGGCCAGAGGGGCTACACCTTC; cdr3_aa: CASSRPGQRGYTF
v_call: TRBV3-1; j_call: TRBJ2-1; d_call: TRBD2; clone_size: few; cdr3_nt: TGTGCCAGCAGCCGAAAAAAGACTAGCGGGATTATCGATGAGCAGTTCTTC; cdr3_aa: CASSRKKTSGIIDEQFF
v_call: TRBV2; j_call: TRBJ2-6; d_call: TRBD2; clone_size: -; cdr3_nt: TGTGCCAGCAGTGTAGCGGGAACTGGGGCCAACGTCCTGACTTTC; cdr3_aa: CASSVAGTGANVLTF
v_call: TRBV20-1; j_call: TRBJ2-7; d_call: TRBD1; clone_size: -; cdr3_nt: TGCAGTGCCTCGGACAGGGGGTACGAGCAGTACTTC; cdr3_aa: CSASDRGYEQYF
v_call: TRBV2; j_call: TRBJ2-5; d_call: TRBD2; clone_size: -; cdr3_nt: TGTGCCAGCAAGGCGGGAGGGGGAGAGACCCAGTACTTC; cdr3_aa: CASKAGGGETQYF
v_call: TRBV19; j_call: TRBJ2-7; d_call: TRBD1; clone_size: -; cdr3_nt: TGTGCCAGTAGTATGCCGGGACAGGGGCTATACGAGCAGTACTTC; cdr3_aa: CASSMPGQGLYEQYF
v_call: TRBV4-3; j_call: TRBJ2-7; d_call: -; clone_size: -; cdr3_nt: TGCGCCAGCAGCCAGGCGTATGCCTCCTACAATGAGCAGTACTTC; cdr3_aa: CASSQAYASYNEQYF
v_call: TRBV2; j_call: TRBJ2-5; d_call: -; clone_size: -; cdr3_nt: TGTGCCAGCATCCGAGGTCTTACAATACGACAAGAGACCCAGTACTTC; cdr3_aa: CASIRGLTIRQETQYF
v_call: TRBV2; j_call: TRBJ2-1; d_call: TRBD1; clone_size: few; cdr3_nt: TGTGCCAGCAGTGTGTTACAGGGGGCGAACAATGAGCAGTTCTTC; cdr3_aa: CASSVLQGANNEQFF
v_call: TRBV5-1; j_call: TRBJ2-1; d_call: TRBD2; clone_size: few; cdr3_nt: TGCGCCAGCAGCTCCGAAGCGGGGAGCCACAATGAGCAGTTCTTC; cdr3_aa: CASSSEAGSHNEQFF